This T cell receptor beta chain was captured in a study of Ad26.COV2.S vaccination and SARS-CoV-2 variants. Overall study: The vaccine Ad26.COV2.S was put into the muscle once, or twice with 56 days between. General study points: Considerable breadth of spike-specific CD8+ and CD4+ T cell responses has reportedly been documented following vaccination. It was found that vaccine and placebo recipients had similar non-spike TCR breadth.

The treatment is: roughly 19 received Ad26.COV2.S at low or high dose, single or two shots; 5 received placebo; per-sample allocation not given. Material that was analyzed had been drawn on day 63 after the first vaccine or placebo injection. Boston supplied an adult donor aged 18-55 years. Profiling relied on immunoSEQ multiplex PCR, and the TCRdb table lists in-frame clones only, not all of them. This repertoire shows a few hundred thousand clones, 70% to 90% found once; its top ten account for more than 2.5%. CDR3 size: 14 residues. Unmatched junction bases numbered 5, after V lost 6 bases and J lost 2 bases. Germline CDR1 LGHDT, CDR2 YNNKEL (reference sequence). Note on this clone: Antigen: not known.

The chain employs TRBV3-1 (or the pseudogene TRBV3-2) and TRBJ2-5; TRBD1 agrees at 8 bases. The sample consisted of peripheral blood, taken in a trial of Ad26.COV2.S vaccine versus placebo. The sequence derives from a person between 18 and 60 years old who received the Ad26.COV2.S COVID-19 vaccine or a placebo. The CDR3 coding sequence is TGTGCCAGCAGACTGACAGGGGAGCAAGAGACCCAGTACTTC. Encoded protein: CASRLTGEQETQYF.